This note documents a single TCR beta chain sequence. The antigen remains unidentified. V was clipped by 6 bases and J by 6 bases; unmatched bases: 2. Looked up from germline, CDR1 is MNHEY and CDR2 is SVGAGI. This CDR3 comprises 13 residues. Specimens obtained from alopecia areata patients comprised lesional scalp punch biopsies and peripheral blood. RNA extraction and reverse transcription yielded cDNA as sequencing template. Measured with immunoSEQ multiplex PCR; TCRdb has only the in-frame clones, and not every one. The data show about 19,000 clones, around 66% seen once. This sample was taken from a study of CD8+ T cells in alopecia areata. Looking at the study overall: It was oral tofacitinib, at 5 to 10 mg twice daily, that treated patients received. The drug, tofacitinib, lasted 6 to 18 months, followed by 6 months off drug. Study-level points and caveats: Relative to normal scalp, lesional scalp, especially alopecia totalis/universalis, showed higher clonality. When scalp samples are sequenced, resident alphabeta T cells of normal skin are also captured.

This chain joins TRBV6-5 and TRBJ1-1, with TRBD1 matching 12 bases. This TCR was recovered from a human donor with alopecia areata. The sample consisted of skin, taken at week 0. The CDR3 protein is CASRGQGASEAFF. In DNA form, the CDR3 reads TGTGCCAGCAGGGGACAGGGGGCTTCTGAAGCTTTCTTT.